This TCR beta chain originates from a study of blood T cell repertoires in COVID-19 (dated by TCRdb to 2020 to 2021). Context from the whole study: Collaborator samples came from the United States, Italy and Spain and covered acute and convalescent phases of COVID-19. The prospective study material was composed of cDNA or gDNA derived from T cells, B-cell-depleted T cells, or PBMCs. Where available, HLA class I and class II types were obtained from metadata supplied by the sample provider rather than from assay-based typing. Samples were obtained from the ongoing ImmuneRACE study (first 160 participants) and from over a thousand subjects provided by 6 global collaborators. The repertoires were released in a freely available public database meant as a resource for research on the immune response to SARS-CoV-2. Nearly every sample came with metadata listing a de-identified subject ID, COVID-19 status, age in years and sex. Deeply sampled blood TCRbeta repertoires from subjects exposed to, actively infected with, or recovered from COVID-19 were included in the dataset.

Participants in the prospective study were aged roughly 18 to 90 years, lived in about two dozen United States geographic areas, and enrolled through a virtual design. In the prospective study, cohorts were assigned on the basis of participant-reported clinical history obtained from a screening survey and a study questionnaire. Exposed participants had been in contact, within 2 weeks of entering the study, with a person who had a PCR-confirmed or clinician-diagnosed case of COVID-19. In the prospective study, whole blood, serum and a nasopharyngeal or oropharyngeal swab were collected from each participant by mobile phlebotomists. Participants in the prospective study had the option to provide additional blood draws and questionnaires over a roughly 2-month period. Prospective study blood samples were shipped either frozen or at room temperature before DNA extraction. As for this clone: Its antigen target is currently unknown. Within one base of it there is no much larger clone, and no base qualities were kept.

Sequences SSHAT (CDR1) and FNYEAQ (CDR2) are obtained from the germline V gene (reference sequence). V gives up 4 bases and J gives up 5 bases, and the segment between their germline ends measures 20 bases. Spanning cysteine to phenylalanine, the CDR3 consists of 16 amino acids. Only the CDR3 region is kept as DNA, spanning 48 bases read in frame from base 1. Broader findings and caveats from the paper: The quantity of clinical and demographic metadata differed by source and by participant and was supplied without curation.

TCRbeta CDR3 regions were amplified from genomic DNA using the immunoSEQ Assay, a bias-controlled multiplex PCR. Regarding the original processing steps: Nucleated cell counts per sample were estimated from amplification of reference gene primers within the assay. To quantify the absolute abundance of each unique TCRbeta CDR3 rearrangement, sequence reads were collapsed and filtered. For each sample, productive Simpson clonality was calculated by taking the square root of Simpson's diversity index across productive rearrangements. TCRdb obtained this table from immuneACCESS and retained in-frame rearrangements with V and J assigned. These tables miss some clones; where compared with another copy, unresolved V genes account for less than half of the shortfall, and the remainder is unexplained. That table gives V, J and clone size, and the DNA gave D and trimming. The sample table holds 350,000 or so clones, of which 88% were seen once. The top ten clonotypes cover just over 1% of the sample.

This TCR was recovered from a woman younger than 45 who had been exposed to COVID-19. Here the chain combines TRBV7-7 and TRBJ2-5; TRBD1 is possibly the D segment (7 matching bases). Sequences were obtained from PBMCs or T cells enriched from blood (not recorded which). The DNA sequence follows: TGTGCCAGCAGCTGGGGGGATGGAGGGGGCAGGGAGACCCAGTACTTC. It encodes CASSWGDGGGRETQYF.